These T cell receptor beta chains were read from a single sample in a study of blood T cell repertoires in COVID-19. TCRdb keeps only in-frame clones here, not all; method: immunoSEQ multiplex PCR. Among approximately 260,000 clones listed, about 90% were seen once. The sample taken for sequencing was peripheral blood. The receptors were gathered from a woman between 70 and 85 years old with COVID-19, enrolled during active disease. CDR3s include the opening cysteine and the closing phenylalanine or tryptophan. The D gene is left open where the match is weak. Not all rows give a size; the values are once, few, many and, for expanded clones, a class.

V: TRBV28; size: .; J: TRBJ1-5; D: .; DNA: TGTGCCAGCAGTACCCCGACAGGATACAATCAGCCCCAGCATTTT; CDR3: CASSTPTGYNQPQHF
V: TRBV7-2; size: .; J: TRBJ1-6; D: .; DNA: TGTGCCAGCCCTCAGCCCGGGACAAGTGATTCACCCCTCCACTTT; CDR3: CASPQPGTSDSPLHF
V: TRBV5-1; size: .; J: TRBJ2-1; D: .; DNA: TGCGCCAGCAGCCCGGACCGCGGGATAAGTGGTGAGCAGTTCTTC; CDR3: CASSPDRGISGEQFF
V: TRBV27; size: .; J: TRBJ2-1; D: TRBD1; DNA: TGTGCCAGCAGTATGATAGGACAGGGCGATTACAATGAGCAGTTCTTC; CDR3: CASSMIGQGDYNEQFF
V: TRBV18; size: .; J: TRBJ2-1; D: TRBD2; DNA: TGTGCCAGCTCACCAGGTCCCGGGAGGGCCTATGAGCAGTTCTTC; CDR3: CASSPGPGRAYEQFF
V: TRBV29-1; size: .; J: TRBJ2-5; D: .; DNA: TGCAGCGTTGACAGAGAGGGAGAGACCCAGTACTTC; CDR3: CSVDREGETQYF
V: TRBV11-3; size: .; J: TRBJ2-7; D: .; DNA: TGTGCCAGCAGCTCGAGGGCAGCCCAGGCCTACGAGCAGTACTTC; CDR3: CASSSRAAQAYEQYF
V: TRBV19; size: .; J: TRBJ1-2; D: .; DNA: TGTGCCAGTAGCTCCCTCAGGGAGGACTATGGCTACACCTTC; CDR3: CASSSLREDYGYTF
V: TRBV18; size: once; J: TRBJ1-1; D: .; DNA: TGTGCCAGCTCACCGAAGAGGGGGTACACTGAAGCTTTCTTT; CDR3: CASSPKRGYTEAFF
V: TRBV18; size: .; J: TRBJ1-5; D: .; DNA: TGTGCCAGCTCACCACCGGGCTTTAATCAGCCCCAGCATTTT; CDR3: CASSPPGFNQPQHF
V: TRBV30; size: .; J: TRBJ1-3; D: TRBD1; DNA: TGTGCCTGGGGGACAGGCCCTAGCTCTGGAAACACCATATATTTT; CDR3: CAWGTGPSSGNTIYF
V: TRBV3-1/TRBV3-2; size: .; J: TRBJ2-4; D: TRBD2; DNA: TGTGCCAGCAGCCTCGGAAGTAGCGGGAGGTTGGCCAAAAACATTCAGTACTTC; CDR3: CASSLGSSGRLAKNIQYF
V: TRBV6-5; size: .; J: TRBJ2-1; D: TRBD2; DNA: TGTGCCAGCAGCCAGCAGCGGGAGCGGTACAATGAGCAGTTCTTC; CDR3: CASSQQRERYNEQFF
V: TRBV29-1; size: .; J: TRBJ1-2; D: .; DNA: TGCAGCGTACAGGAGCCTCATTATGGCTACACCTTC; CDR3: CSVQEPHYGYTF
V: TRBV3-1/TRBV3-2; size: .; J: TRBJ1-1; D: .; DNA: TGTGCCAGCAGCCAAGGATTAGTCCTCGGGGAAGCTTTCTTT; CDR3: CASSQGLVLGEAFF
V: TRBV5-4; size: .; J: TRBJ2-1; D: TRBD1; DNA: TGTGCCAGCAGCCCTGACAGGGCCCGATATGAGCAGTTCTTC; CDR3: CASSPDRARYEQFF
V: TRBV11-3; size: .; J: TRBJ2-1; D: .; DNA: TGTGCCAGCAGCTTAGGAGGCGACAATGAGCAGTTCTTC; CDR3: CASSLGGDNEQFF
V: TRBV12-3/TRBV12-4; size: .; J: TRBJ1-1; D: .; DNA: TGTGCCAGCAGTTTACTATCGGACACTGAAGCTTTCTTT; CDR3: CASSLLSDTEAFF
V: TRBV7-3; size: .; J: TRBJ2-1; D: TRBD2; DNA: TGTGCCAGCAGCTCTGTGGGAGCGGGATCCTCCTACAATGAGCAGTTCTTC; CDR3: CASSSVGAGSSYNEQFF
V: TRBV7-9; size: .; J: TRBJ2-1; D: .; DNA: TGTGCCAGCAGCTTATCAGGCAGCTCCTACAATGAGCAGTTCTTC; CDR3: CASSLSGSSYNEQFF
V: TRBV7-3; size: .; J: TRBJ2-5; D: TRBD2; DNA: TGTGCCAGCAGCCCCACTGGGACTAGCGGGAGGGCAGAGACCCAGTACTTC; CDR3: CASSPTGTSGRAETQYF
V: TRBV20-1; size: once; J: TRBJ1-6; D: .; DNA: TGCAGTGCTAGTAGGCGGTTTAATTCACCCCTCCACTTT; CDR3: CSASRRFNSPLHF
V: TRBV4-2; size: .; J: TRBJ2-7; D: TRBD1; DNA: TGTGCCAGCAGCCAATTCCCGCCACCGGGACAGGGGCGTTGGGAGTACTTC; CDR3: CASSQFPPPGQGRWEYF
V: TRBV19; size: .; J: TRBJ1-5; D: .; DNA: TGTGCCAGTAGTATACAACAGGGTAATAGCAATCAGCCCCAGCATTTT; CDR3: CASSIQQGNSNQPQHF
V: TRBV28; size: once; J: TRBJ1-4; D: TRBD1; DNA: TGTGCCAGCAGTTTCTACGGGACAGGGTCCCGTGAAAAACTGTTTTTT; CDR3: CASSFYGTGSREKLFF
V: TRBV7-2; size: .; J: TRBJ2-5; D: TRBD2; DNA: TGTGCCAGCAGCTTAGGGTTGGGGGGGCAAGAGACCCAGTACTTC; CDR3: CASSLGLGGQETQYF
V: TRBV15; size: .; J: TRBJ1-1; D: TRBD1; DNA: TGTGCCACCAGCCACCGGGACAGGGTCACTGAAGCTTTCTTT; CDR3: CATSHRDRVTEAFF
V: TRBV11-3; size: once; J: TRBJ1-1; D: .; DNA: TGTGCCAGCAGCTTAGAATCTCGCGACACTGAAGCTTTCTTT; CDR3: CASSLESRDTEAFF
V: TRBV10-3; size: .; J: TRBJ1-5; D: .; DNA: TGTGCCATCAGAGGGGAAAACAATCAGCCCCAGCATTTT; CDR3: CAIRGENNQPQHF
V: TRBV18; size: .; J: TRBJ2-5; D: TRBD2; DNA: TGTGCCAGCTCCCCAACTAGCGCCCAAGGGGCCCAGTACTTC; CDR3: CASSPTSAQGAQYF
V: TRBV29-1; size: .; J: TRBJ1-3; D: TRBD1; DNA: TGCAGCGTTGAAAAGGGGGCGGGAGGAAACACCATATATTTT; CDR3: CSVEKGAGGNTIYF
V: TRBV5-1; size: .; J: TRBJ1-6; D: TRBD1; DNA: TGCGCCAGCAGCTTGTCCGGACAGGGGGAGAATTCACCCCTCCACTTT; CDR3: CASSLSGQGENSPLHF
V: TRBV7-9; size: .; J: TRBJ1-3; D: .; DNA: TGTGCCAGCAGCTTAGCGGAGATCTCTGGAAACACCATATATTTT; CDR3: CASSLAEISGNTIYF
V: TRBV2; size: .; J: TRBJ1-1; D: .; DNA: TGTGCCAGCAGTGCCCGACGAGGGGGTGCAAACACTGAAGCTTTCTTT; CDR3: CASSARRGGANTEAFF
V: TRBV5-1; size: .; J: TRBJ2-1; D: TRBD1; DNA: TGCGCCAGCAGCTTCGTGAGACAGGGGAGTAATGAGCAGTTCTTC; CDR3: CASSFVRQGSNEQFF
V: TRBV9; size: .; J: TRBJ2-1; D: .; DNA: TGTGCCAGCAGCGTAGTGATGGGGGGGCTCTCCTACAATGAGCAGTTCTTC; CDR3: CASSVVMGGLSYNEQFF
V: TRBV19; size: .; J: TRBJ1-5; D: .; DNA: TGTGCCAGTAGTAAGACAGCGGGGGACCATCAGCCCCAGCATTTT; CDR3: CASSKTAGDHQPQHF
V: TRBV2; size: few; J: TRBJ1-1; D: .; DNA: TGTGCCAGCAGTGATGGCAGGGTTGGTGAAGCTTTCTTT; CDR3: CASSDGRVGEAFF
V: TRBV12-3/TRBV12-4; size: .; J: TRBJ2-5; D: .; DNA: TGTGCCAGCAGTTTACGGAGTAAAGAGACCCAGTACTTC; CDR3: CASSLRSKETQYF
V: TRBV6-1; size: .; J: TRBJ1-4; D: .; DNA: TGTGCCAGCAGTGAATTCTTTAGGGGCAAACTGTTTTTT; CDR3: CASSEFFRGKLFF
V: TRBV11-2; size: .; J: TRBJ2-7; D: TRBD2; DNA: TGTGCCAGCAGCTTAGTTGGGACTAGCGGTTCCTACGAGCAGTACTTC; CDR3: CASSLVGTSGSYEQYF
V: TRBV30; size: .; J: TRBJ2-1; D: .; DNA: TGTGCCTGGAGTGGCGGGACTTCCTTAGGTGATGAGCAGTTCTTC; CDR3: CAWSGGTSLGDEQFF
V: TRBV2; size: .; J: TRBJ1-1; D: TRBD1; DNA: TGTGCCAGCAGTACGTCCGGGACAGGGGGCACTGAAGCTTTCTTT; CDR3: CASSTSGTGGTEAFF
V: TRBV28; size: once; J: TRBJ2-7; D: .; DNA: TGTGCCAGCAGTGGCGGAGACAGGAGCTCCTACGAGCAGTACTTC; CDR3: CASSGGDRSSYEQYF
V: TRBV6-1; size: .; J: TRBJ1-1; D: TRBD1; DNA: TGTGCCAGCAGTGAAACCCAGGGGGCTGTGTTGGGGATGAACACTGAAGCTTTCTTT; CDR3: CASSETQGAVLGMNTEAFF
V: TRBV6-6; size: .; J: TRBJ1-1; D: .; DNA: TGTGCCAGCAGTACATTCCGGGACAAAGCTTTCTTT; CDR3: CASSTFRDKAFF
V: TRBV10-3; size: .; J: TRBJ1-6; D: .; DNA: TGTGCCATCAGTGGAACAGGGATTGAGAATTCACCCCTCCACTTT; CDR3: CAISGTGIENSPLHF
V: TRBV9; size: .; J: TRBJ1-1; D: .; DNA: TGTGCCAGCAGCAGGGGTTCCATGAACACTGAAGCTTTCTTT; CDR3: CASSRGSMNTEAFF
V: TRBV5-1; size: .; J: TRBJ2-7; D: TRBD1; DNA: TGCGCCAGCAGCGTCCAGGGGGCGCTCAGCTACGAGCAGTACTTC; CDR3: CASSVQGALSYEQYF
V: TRBV5-3; size: .; J: TRBJ2-7; D: TRBD1; DNA: TGTGCCAGACCGACAGGGGGCGACCCCTACGAGCAGTACTTC; CDR3: CARPTGGDPYEQYF